A selection of T cell receptor beta chains follows, all from one sample in a study of memory CD4+ T cells and cytomegalovirus serostatus. This table comes from immunoSEQ multiplex PCR, and its TCRdb copy is limited to in-frame clones, with some not included. Here the sample spans around 60,000 clones, approximately 71% being singletons. Sample: memory CD4+ T cells from blood. These receptors were obtained from an adult in good health and CMV-seronegative. Each CDR3 is given with its conserved first and last residue.

V gene: TRBV20-1
J gene: TRBJ1-1
CDR3 protein: CSVRPVTEAFF

V gene: TRBV6-6
J gene: TRBJ2-1
CDR3 protein: CASSPSSQQFF

V gene: TRBV7-9
J gene: TRBJ2-7
CDR3 protein: CASSPTRAKEQYF

V gene: TRBV25-1
J gene: TRBJ1-1
CDR3 protein: CASSELRAGGTEAFF

V gene: TRBV2
J gene: TRBJ1-2
CDR3 protein: CASSEGGARGYTF

V gene: TRBV2
J gene: TRBJ1-3
CDR3 protein: CASSVRGQASLAGNTIYF

V gene: TRBV7-6
J gene: TRBJ1-5
CDR3 protein: CASSFSDFLELPQHF

V gene: TRBV6-5
J gene: TRBJ1-2
CDR3 protein: CASRPGPRQSYGYTF

V gene: TRBV4-2
J gene: TRBJ2-3
CDR3 protein: CASSQERSFPRSQGTRRDTQYF

V gene: TRBV6-5
J gene: TRBJ1-1
CDR3 protein: CASRGTNTEAFF

V gene: TRBV7-9
J gene: TRBJ2-7
CDR3 protein: CASSLARRGHDEQYF

V gene: TRBV29-1
J gene: TRBJ2-5
CDR3 protein: CSVGPGGETQYF

V gene: TRBV5-4
J gene: TRBJ2-1
CDR3 protein: CASSLGGIGYNEQFF

V gene: TRBV20-1
J gene: TRBJ2-5
CDR3 protein: CSSGAETQYF